This TCR beta chain was recorded in a study of cytomegalovirus exposure and HLA in healthy donors. A note on this clone: Its antigen is undetermined.

The PCR contained 60 Vbeta and 13 Jbeta primers. The table came from immunoSEQ multiplex PCR; TCRdb's copy has only in-frame clones and leaves some out. The sample includes some 150,000 clones, under 90% of them seen just once. General study points: HLA restriction was apparent for most CMV-associated TCR beta chains in a later analysis. TCR sequences were mostly rare, though some public TCRs occurred in many donors.

Trimming cost V 0 bases and J 8 bases; bases outside gene matches: 10. The CDR3 has 19 amino acids. Germline-derived CDR1 and CDR2 are MGHRA and YSYEKL. The TCR was taken from a male donor in good health and CMV-seronegative. V is TRBV4-1 and J is TRBJ2-1; 16 nucleotides match TRBD2. The specimen was PBMCs. CDR3 loop: CASSQDQTLGLAGGYEQFF. The CDR3, as DNA: TGCGCCAGCAGCCAAGATCAGACCTTGGGACTAGCGGGGGGGTATGAGCAGTTCTTC.